This T cell receptor (beta chain) emerged from a study of OX40 agonist ivuxolimab in advanced cancers. Study information: At doses from 0.01 to 10 mg/kg, patients were given intravenous ivuxolimab every 2 weeks. Partial responses were achieved by three patients, of whom one had hepatocellular carcinoma and two had cutaneous melanoma.

Study-wide findings and caveats: Expanded peripheral T cell antigen specificity was not determined.

This table comes from immunoSEQ multiplex PCR, and its TCRdb copy is limited to in-frame clones, with some not included. The table includes about 26,000 clones, roughly 90% detected once. Germline trimming cut 5 bases from V and 1 base from J; bases unmatched to any gene: 6. Germline-derived CDR1 and CDR2 are SGHVS and FQNEAQ. The CDR3 sequence is 15 residues long. This clone came up a few times. Its antigen is undetermined. Source: CD4+ or CD8+ T cells sorted from blood, taken in a trial of the OX40 agonist ivuxolimab. The clonotype comes from an adult with an advanced solid tumor such as melanoma, head and neck, liver or kidney cancer. The chain combines TRBV7-8 with TRBJ2-7; TRBD1 aligns across 9 bases. CDR3 protein: CASSVLGQGSYEQYF. The DNA of the CDR3 is TGTGCCAGCAGCGTCCTGGGACAGGGATCCTACGAGCAGTACTTC.